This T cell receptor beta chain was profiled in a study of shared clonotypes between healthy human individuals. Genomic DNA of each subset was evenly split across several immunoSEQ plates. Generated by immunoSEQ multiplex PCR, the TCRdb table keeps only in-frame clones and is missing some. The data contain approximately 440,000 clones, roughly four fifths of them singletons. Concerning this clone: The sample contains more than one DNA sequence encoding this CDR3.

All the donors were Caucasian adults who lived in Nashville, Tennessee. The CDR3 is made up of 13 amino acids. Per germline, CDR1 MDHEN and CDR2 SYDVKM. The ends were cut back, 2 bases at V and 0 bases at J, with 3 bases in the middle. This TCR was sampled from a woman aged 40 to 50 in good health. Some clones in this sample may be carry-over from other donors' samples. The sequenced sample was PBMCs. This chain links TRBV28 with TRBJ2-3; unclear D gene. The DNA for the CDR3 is TGTGCCAGCAGTTTACCAAGCACAGATACGCAGTATTTT. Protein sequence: CASSLPSTDTQYF. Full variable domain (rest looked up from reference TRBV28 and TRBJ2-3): DVKVTQSSRYLVKRTGEKVFLECVQDMDHENMFWYRQDPGLGLRLIYFSYDVKMKEKGDIPEGYSVSREKKERFSLILESASTNQTSMYLCASSLPSTDTQYFGPGTRLTVL.